Below, 3 T cell receptor beta chains from the same sample are listed, as sequenced in a study of cytomegalovirus exposure and HLA in healthy donors. PCR primers comprised 60 Vbeta and 13 Jbeta primers. TCRdb's copy holds only in-frame clones and misses some; the assay was immunoSEQ multiplex PCR. Of 130,000 or so clones listed, around 72% are singletons. Sequencing was done on a sample of PBMCs. These receptor sequences come from a man aged 50 to 60 in good health and CMV-seropositive.

The chain recombines TRBV19 with TRBJ2-2, with D possibly being TRBD2 (6 bases). Trimming cost V 4 bases and J 4 bases, with 7 bases left between them. Germline V lookup: CDR1 LNHDA, CDR2 SQIVND (reference sequence). The CDR3 is 13 amino acids. CDR3 nucleotide sequence: TGTGCCAGTAGTAGGGGGGTCACCGGGGAGCTGTTTTTT. Translation gives CASSRGVTGELFF.

This clone was detected only once. V is TRBV19 and J is TRBJ1-2; D unclear. Germline V lookup: CDR1 LNHDA, CDR2 SQIVND (reference sequence). V dropped 5 bases and J dropped 2 bases, with 6 bases sitting between them. CDR3 length: 12 amino acids. The CDR3 DNA is TGTGCCAGTAGTCCCCGGAACTATGGCTACACCTTC. Translated: CASSPRNYGYTF.

This clone has only a few counts. CDR3 loop: CASSGASDTGELFF. CDR3 bases: TGTGCCAGCAGTGGAGCTAGCGATACCGGGGAGCTGTTTTTT. The chain is built from TRBV2 and TRBJ2-2, with D tentatively TRBD2 (6 bases). CDR1 is SNHLY, CDR2 FYNNEI, per germline. This CDR3 is built from 14 residues. V was trimmed by 4 bases and J by 5 bases, leaving 11 bases between them.